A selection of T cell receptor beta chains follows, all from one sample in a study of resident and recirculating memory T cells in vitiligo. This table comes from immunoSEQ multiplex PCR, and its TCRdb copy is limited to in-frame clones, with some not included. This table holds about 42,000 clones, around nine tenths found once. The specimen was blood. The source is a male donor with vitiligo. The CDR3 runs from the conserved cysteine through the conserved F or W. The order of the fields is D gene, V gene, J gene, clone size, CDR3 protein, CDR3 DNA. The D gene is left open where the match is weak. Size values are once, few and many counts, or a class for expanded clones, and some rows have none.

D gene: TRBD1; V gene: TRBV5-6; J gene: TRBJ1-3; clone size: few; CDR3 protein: CASSFWTGFWGNTIYF; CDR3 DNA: TGTGCCAGCAGCTTCTGGACAGGGTTTTGGGGAAACACCATATATTTT
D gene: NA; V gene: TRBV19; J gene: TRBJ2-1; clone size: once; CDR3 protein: CARIARGQNYNEQFF; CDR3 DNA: TGTGCCAGAATCGCCCGCGGGCAGAACTACAATGAGCAGTTCTTC
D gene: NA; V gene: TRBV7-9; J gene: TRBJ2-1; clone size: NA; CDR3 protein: CATSRAEGSYNEQFF; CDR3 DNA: TGTGCCACATCCAGAGCGGAAGGCTCCTACAATGAGCAGTTCTTC
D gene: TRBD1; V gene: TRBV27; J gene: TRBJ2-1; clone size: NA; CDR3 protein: CASWGQGTYNEQFF; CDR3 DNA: TGTGCCAGTTGGGGACAGGGGACCTACAATGAGCAGTTCTTC
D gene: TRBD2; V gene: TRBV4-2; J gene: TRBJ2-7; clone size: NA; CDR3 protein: CASSQAERDFGGGEQYF; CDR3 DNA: TGTGCCAGCAGCCAAGCTGAGCGGGACTTCGGGGGTGGCGAGCAGTACTTC
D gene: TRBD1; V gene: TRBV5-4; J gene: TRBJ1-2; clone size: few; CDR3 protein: CASSLTGTGIGYTF; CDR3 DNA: TGTGCCAGCAGCTTGACCGGGACAGGTATTGGCTACACCTTC
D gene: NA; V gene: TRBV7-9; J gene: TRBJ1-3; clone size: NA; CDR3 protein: CASPGLISGNTIYF; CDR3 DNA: TGTGCCAGCCCCGGACTGATCTCTGGAAACACCATATATTTT
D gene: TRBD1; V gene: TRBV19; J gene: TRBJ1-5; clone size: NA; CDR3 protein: CASRAGQGGNQPQHF; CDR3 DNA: TGTGCCAGTAGGGCTGGACAGGGAGGGAATCAGCCCCAGCATTTT
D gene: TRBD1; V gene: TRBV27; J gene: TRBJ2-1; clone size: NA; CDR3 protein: CASSQGVFGNEQFF; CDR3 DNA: TGTGCCAGCAGTCAGGGGGTCTTTGGCAATGAGCAGTTCTTC
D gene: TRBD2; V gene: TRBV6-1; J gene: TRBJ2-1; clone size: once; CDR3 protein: CASMAGGLYNEQFF; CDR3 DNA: TGTGCCAGCATGGCGGGGGGTCTTTACAATGAGCAGTTCTTC
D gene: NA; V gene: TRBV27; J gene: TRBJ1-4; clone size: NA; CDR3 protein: CATRGGLATNEKLFF; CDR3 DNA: TGTGCCACCCGGGGGGGACTTGCAACTAATGAAAAACTGTTTTTT